Listed below are T cell receptor beta chains from one sample, sequenced in a study of T cell responses to AZD1222 COVID-19 vaccine. Clones were sequenced by immunoSEQ multiplex PCR, and TCRdb holds only the in-frame ones, with some missing. The sample holds tens of thousands of clones, 75% to 90% seen once. The material sequenced was peripheral blood, taken on day 0 of AZD1222 vaccination. The receptors shown here come from an adult in good health. The conserved cysteine and the conserved F or W are not part of the CDR3 here. The order of the fields is V gene, D gene, CDR3 protein. D genes are given only for firm matches.

TRBV10-3	NA	AISEPGETNTEAF
TRBV13	NA	ASARRNTEAF
TRBV20-1	NA	SASAGINQPQH
TRBV12-5	NA	ASGSNTDTQY
TRBV2	NA	ASRAVQGANEQY
TRBV20-1	NA	SASIPGIKETQY
TRBV9	NA	ASSEGGGNNSPLH
TRBV30	NA	ARALGLEGGYT
TRBV7-9	NA	ASSLGLGVATEAF
TRBV10-3	NA	AIRGGVGTDTQY
TRBV18	TRBD1	ASYLSGGQETQY
TRBV3-1/TRBV3-2	TRBD2	ASSQPSGGQETQY
TRBV14	NA	ASSLIELYGYT
TRBV14	TRBD1	ASSPRDRASGNTIY
TRBV4-2	TRBD2	ASSQAGSSGVAGTDTQY
TRBV5-4	NA	ASSLGPIYGYT
TRBV28	NA	ASSLSGSGNTIY
TRBV10-3	TRBD1	AISTDRGLDEQY
TRBV15	NA	ATSRDKAGSNIQY
TRBV3-1/TRBV3-2	NA	ASSQVTPLNEQF
TRBV9	NA	ASSASPLSTDTQY
TRBV7-9	NA	ASSLQGQPQH
TRBV5-5	NA	ASSSLVATGWVNTEAF
TRBV28	TRBD2	ASSFFGRDFSYEQY
TRBV5-6	NA	ASSLFRAYEQY
TRBV24-1	NA	ATSWSETQY
TRBV4-2	NA	ASSQGQNRDNEKLF
TRBV6-4	TRBD1	ASSYRGQGEQF
TRBV7-9	NA	ASTRTLNTEAF
TRBV2	TRBD1	ASSNRGPEKNIQY
TRBV6-5	NA	ASSYGRRNTGELF
TRBV6-2/TRBV6-3	TRBD2	ASSPRERGGLPDTQY
TRBV15	NA	ATSSQGRPPYEQY
TRBV29-1	NA	SVGPGTSYGYT
TRBV9	NA	ASSPPGQIQETQY
TRBV5-1	NA	ASSVLGRYNEQF
TRBV3-1/TRBV3-2	TRBD1	ASPRQGNYGYT
TRBV5-6	TRBD1	ASSLGTGGYGYT
TRBV28	TRBD1	ASRRGQGYGYT
TRBV28	NA	ASSASYKTQY
TRBV4-1	TRBD1	ASSPRQGASGELF
TRBV2	TRBD1	ASRAGTGEYGYT
TRBV18	NA	ASSRGVGDSYEQY
TRBV13	TRBD1	ASSLYGHQGARTEAF
TRBV5-8	NA	ASSFNPSRTDTQY